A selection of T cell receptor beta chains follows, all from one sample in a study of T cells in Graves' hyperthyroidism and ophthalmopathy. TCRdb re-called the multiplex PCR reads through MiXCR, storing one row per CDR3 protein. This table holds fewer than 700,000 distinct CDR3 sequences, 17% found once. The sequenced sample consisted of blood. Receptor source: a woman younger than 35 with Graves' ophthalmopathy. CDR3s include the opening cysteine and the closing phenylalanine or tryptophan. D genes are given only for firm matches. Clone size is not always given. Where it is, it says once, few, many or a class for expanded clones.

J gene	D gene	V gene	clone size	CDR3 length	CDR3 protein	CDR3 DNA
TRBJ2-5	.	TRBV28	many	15	CASSFSQGWEETQYF	TGTGCCAGCAGTTTCTCACAGGGATGGGAAGAGACCCAGTACTTC
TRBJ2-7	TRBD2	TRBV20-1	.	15	CSARPTSGSFYEQYF	TGCAGTGCTAGACCAACTAGCGGGAGCTTCTACGAGCAGTACTTC
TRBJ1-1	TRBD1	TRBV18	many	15	CASQGQGGLNTEAFF	TGTGCCAGCCAAGGACAGGGTGGCCTTAACACTGAAGCTTTCTTT
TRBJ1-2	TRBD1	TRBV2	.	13	CASSEGDRVGYTF	TGTGCCAGCAGTGAAGGGGACAGGGTAGGCTACACCTTC
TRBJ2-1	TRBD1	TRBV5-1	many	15	CASSQRDRGSNEQFF	TGCGCCAGCAGCCAAAGGGACAGGGGCTCCAATGAGCAGTTCTTC
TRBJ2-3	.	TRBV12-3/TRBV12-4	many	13	CASSLAVEDTQYF	TGTGCCAGCAGTTTAGCGGTGGAAGATACGCAGTATTTT
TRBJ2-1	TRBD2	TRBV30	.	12	CARSSGTPGQFF	TGTGCCCGGAGTAGCGGGACCCCAGGGCAGTTCTTC
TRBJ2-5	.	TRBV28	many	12	CASSLLKETQYF	TGTGCCAGCAGTTTATTGAAAGAGACCCAGTACTTC
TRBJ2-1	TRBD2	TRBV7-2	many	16	CASSLGLAGGGNEQFF	TGTGCCAGCAGCTTAGGACTAGCGGGAGGGGGGAATGAGCAGTTCTTC
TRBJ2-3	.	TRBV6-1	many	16	CASSSSPELYTDTQYF	TGTGCCAGCAGTTCGTCCCCGGAGTTATACACAGATACGCAGTATTTT
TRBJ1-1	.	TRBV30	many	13	CAWSVLGDTEAFF	TGTGCCTGGAGTGTACTTGGGGACACTGAAGCTTTCTTT
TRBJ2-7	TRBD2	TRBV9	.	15	CASSRELAGDYEQYF	TGTGCCTCCAGCAGGGAGTTAGCGGGGGACTACGAGCAGTACTTC
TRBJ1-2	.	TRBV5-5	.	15	CASSFSTTVGMRYTF	TGTGCCAGCAGCTTTTCGACAACGGTTGGGATGCGATACACCTTC
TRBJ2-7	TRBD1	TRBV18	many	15	CASSPRVDRGYEQYF	TGTGCCAGCTCACCACGTGTGGACAGGGGCTACGAGCAGTACTTC
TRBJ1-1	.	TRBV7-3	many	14	CASSALGRTTEAFF	TGTGCCAGCAGCGCCTTGGGACGGACCACTGAAGCTTTCTTT
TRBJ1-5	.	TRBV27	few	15	CASSSIRDNPQPQHF	TGTGCCAGCAGTTCGATCCGGGACAACCCTCAGCCCCAGCATTTT
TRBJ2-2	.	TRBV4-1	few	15	CASSQPLRGFGELFF	TGCGCCAGCAGCCAGCCTTTGAGGGGCTTCGGGGAGCTGTTTTTT
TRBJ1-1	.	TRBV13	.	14	CASSPRAGHPEAFF	TGCGCCAGCAGCCCGAGGGCAGGGCATCCTGAAGCTTTCTTT
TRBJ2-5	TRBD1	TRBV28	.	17	CASSLPDRDRVEETQYF	TGTGCCAGCAGTTTACCAGACCGGGACAGGGTAGAAGAGACCCAGTACTTC
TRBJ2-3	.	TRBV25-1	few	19	CASSEYTMGRGSSTDTQYF	TGTGCCAGCAGTGAATATACTATGGGCAGGGGCTCTAGCACAGATACGCAGTATTTT
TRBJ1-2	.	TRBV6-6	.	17	CASSYPIGSHSNYGYTF	TGTGCCAGCAGTTACCCAATTGGGTCCCACAGCAACTATGGCTACACCTTC
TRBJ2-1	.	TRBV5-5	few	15	CASSLSSDLYNEQFF	TGTGCCAGCAGCTTATCTAGCGATCTATACAATGAGCAGTTCTTC
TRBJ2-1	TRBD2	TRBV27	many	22	CASSLSAWRWSSGGFSYNEQFF	TGTGCCAGCAGTTTATCTGCGTGGAGGTGGTCTAGCGGGGGGTTCTCCTACAATGAGCAGTTCTTC
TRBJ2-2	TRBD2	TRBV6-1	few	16	CASSPTAGDGAGELFF	TGTGCCAGCAGCCCCACCGCGGGAGATGGTGCCGGGGAGCTGTTTTTT
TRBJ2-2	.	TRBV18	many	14	CASSPANGPGELFF	TGTGCCAGCTCACCAGCTAATGGTCCCGGGGAGCTGTTTTTT
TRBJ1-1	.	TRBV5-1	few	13	CASSSRGPGKAFF	TGCGCCAGCAGCTCCCGGGGACCCGGCAAAGCTTTCTTT
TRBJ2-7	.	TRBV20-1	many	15	CSADGDSRTAYEQYF	TGCAGTGCTGATGGGGACTCCCGCACGGCCTACGAGCAGTACTTC
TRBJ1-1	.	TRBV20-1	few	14	CSASDAGLNTEAFF	TGCAGTGCTAGTGACGCAGGACTGAACACTGAAGCTTTCTTT
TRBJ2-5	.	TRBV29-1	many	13	CSVEFTVQETQYF	TGCAGCGTTGAGTTTACGGTCCAAGAGACCCAGTACTTC
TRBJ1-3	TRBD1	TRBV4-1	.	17	CASSRVTGVSSGNTIYF	TGCGCCAGCAGCCGAGTGACAGGGGTGAGCTCTGGAAACACCATATATTTT
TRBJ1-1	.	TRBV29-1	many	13	CSVERAGNTEAFF	TGCAGCGTTGAAAGGGCCGGGAACACTGAAGCTTTCTTT
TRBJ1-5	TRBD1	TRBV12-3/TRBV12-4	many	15	CASSPTGGGDQPQHF	TGTGCCAGCAGCCCTACAGGGGGTGGGGATCAGCCCCAGCATTTT
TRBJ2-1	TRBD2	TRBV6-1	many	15	CAGTEGLAGYNEQFF	TGTGCAGGCACGGAGGGACTAGCGGGATACAATGAGCAGTTCTTC
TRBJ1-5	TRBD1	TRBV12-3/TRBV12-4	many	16	CASSVGQGFSNQPQHF	TGTGCCAGCAGTGTGGGACAGGGATTTAGCAATCAGCCCCAGCATTTT
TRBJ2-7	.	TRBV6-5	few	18	CASSYDKPSGFFSYEQYF	TGTGCCAGCAGTTACGACAAACCCAGCGGGTTTTTTTCCTACGAGCAGTACTTC
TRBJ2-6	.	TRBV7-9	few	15	CASSHEGAGANVLTF	TGTGCCAGCAGCCACGAGGGAGCGGGGGCCAACGTCCTGACTTTC
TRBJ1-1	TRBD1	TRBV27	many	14	CASRATGGTTEAFF	TGTGCCAGCAGAGCGACAGGGGGGACCACTGAAGCTTTCTTT
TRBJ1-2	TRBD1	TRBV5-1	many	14	CASSLQDRDGGYTF	TGCGCCAGCAGCTTACAAGACAGGGATGGAGGCTACACCTTC
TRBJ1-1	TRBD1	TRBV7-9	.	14	CASSATRGPVEAFF	TGTGCCAGCAGCGCCACCAGGGGGCCGGTTGAAGCTTTCTTT
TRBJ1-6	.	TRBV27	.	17	CASSPQSGAFYNSPLHF	TGTGCCAGCAGCCCCCAATCAGGGGCATTTTATAATTCACCCCTCCACTTT
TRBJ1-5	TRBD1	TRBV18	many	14	CASSPGTGNQPQHF	TGTGCCAGCAGCCCCGGGACAGGGAATCAGCCCCAGCATTTT
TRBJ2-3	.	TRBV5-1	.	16	CASSLGVGSSTDTQYF	TGCGCCAGCAGTCTGGGGGTAGGTTCAAGCACAGATACGCAGTATTTT
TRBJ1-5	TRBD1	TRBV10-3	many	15	CAISSGQGANQPQHF	TGTGCCATCAGTTCAGGACAGGGGGCGAATCAGCCCCAGCATTTT
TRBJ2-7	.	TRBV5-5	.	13	CASSLTPRDRQYF	TGTGCCAGCAGCTTAACCCCGCGGGACAGGCAGTACTTC
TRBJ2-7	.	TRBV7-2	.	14	CASSAQRQAYEQYF	TGTGCCAGCAGCGCACAAAGACAGGCCTACGAGCAGTACTTC
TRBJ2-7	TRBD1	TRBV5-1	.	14	CASSGTGATTEQYF	TGCGCCAGCAGCGGGACAGGGGCCACCACCGAGCAGTACTTC
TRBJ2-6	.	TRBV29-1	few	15	CSVPDSDSGANVLTF	TGCAGCGTTCCGGACAGCGACTCTGGGGCCAACGTCCTGACTTTC
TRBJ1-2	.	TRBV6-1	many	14	CASSPTAGPYGYTF	TGTGCCAGCAGCCCTACTGCGGGACCATATGGCTACACCTTC
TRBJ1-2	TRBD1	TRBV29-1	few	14	CSVDRTGANYGYTF	TGCAGCGTTGACCGGACAGGAGCTAACTATGGCTACACCTTC